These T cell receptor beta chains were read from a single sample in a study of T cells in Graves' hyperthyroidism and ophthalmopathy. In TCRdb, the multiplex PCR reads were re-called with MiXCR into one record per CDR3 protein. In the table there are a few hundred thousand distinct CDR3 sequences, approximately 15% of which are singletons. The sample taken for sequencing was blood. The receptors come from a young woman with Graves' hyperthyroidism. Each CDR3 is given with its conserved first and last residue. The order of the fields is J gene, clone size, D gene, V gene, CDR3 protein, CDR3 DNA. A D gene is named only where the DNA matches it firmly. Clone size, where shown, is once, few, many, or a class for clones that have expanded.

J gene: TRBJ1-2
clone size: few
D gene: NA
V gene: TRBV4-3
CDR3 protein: CASSQSTANPGGYTF
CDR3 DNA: TGCGCCAGCAGCCAATCGACAGCTAACCCGGGCGGCTACACCTTC

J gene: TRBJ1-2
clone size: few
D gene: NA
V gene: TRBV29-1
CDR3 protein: CSVDRGGGRGYTF
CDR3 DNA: TGCAGCGTTGACCGGGGGGGAGGTCGTGGCTACACCTTC

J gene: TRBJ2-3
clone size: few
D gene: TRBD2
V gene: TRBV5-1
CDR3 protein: CASSLGITSGSTDTQYF
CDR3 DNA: TGCGCCAGCAGCTTGGGAATTACTAGCGGGAGCACAGATACGCAGTATTTT

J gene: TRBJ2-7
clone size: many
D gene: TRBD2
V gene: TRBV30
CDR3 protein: CAWSHGAGGFEQYF
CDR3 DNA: TGTGCCTGGAGTCATGGAGCGGGAGGATTCGAGCAGTACTTC

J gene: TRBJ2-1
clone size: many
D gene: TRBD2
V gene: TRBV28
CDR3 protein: CASRSLAGVANEQFF
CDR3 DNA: TGTGCCAGCAGGTCACTAGCGGGAGTGGCCAATGAGCAGTTCTTC

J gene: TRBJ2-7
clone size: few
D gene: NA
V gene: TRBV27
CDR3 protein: CASSFLRRDYEQYF
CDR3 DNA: TGTGCCAGCAGTTTTTTGAGAAGGGACTACGAGCAGTACTTC

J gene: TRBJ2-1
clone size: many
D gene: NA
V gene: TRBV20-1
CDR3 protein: CSAKWGGNEQFF
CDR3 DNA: TGCAGTGCTAAGTGGGGTGGGAATGAGCAGTTCTTC

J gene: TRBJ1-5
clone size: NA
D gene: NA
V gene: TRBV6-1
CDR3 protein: CASRGGRENQPQHF
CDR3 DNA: TGTGCCAGCAGGGGGGGACGGGAAAATCAGCCCCAGCATTTT

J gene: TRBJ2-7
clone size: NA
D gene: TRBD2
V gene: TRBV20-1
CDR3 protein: CSARASGGGVRYEQYF
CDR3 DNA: TGCAGTGCTAGAGCCTCTGGGGGGGGGGTAAGATACGAGCAGTACTTC

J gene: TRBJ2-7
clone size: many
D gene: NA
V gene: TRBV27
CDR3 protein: CASSPRGPGTYEQYF
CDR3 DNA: TGTGCCAGCAGTCCCCGGGGACCCGGAACCTACGAGCAGTACTTC

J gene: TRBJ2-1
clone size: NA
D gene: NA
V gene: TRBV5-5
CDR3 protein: CASSPDTQTHNEQFF
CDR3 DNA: TGTGCCAGCAGCCCAGATACCCAGACCCACAATGAGCAGTTCTTC

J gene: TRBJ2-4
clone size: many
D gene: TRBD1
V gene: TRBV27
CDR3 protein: CASSLRQGATKNIQYF
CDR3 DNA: TGTGCCAGCAGTTTGAGGCAGGGGGCGACCAAAAACATTCAGTACTTC

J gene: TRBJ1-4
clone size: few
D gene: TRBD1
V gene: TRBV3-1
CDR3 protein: CASSQYPRTGGTIRNEKLFF
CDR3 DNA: TGTGCCAGCAGCCAATATCCGAGGACAGGGGGAACAATTCGTAATGAAAAACTGTTTTTT

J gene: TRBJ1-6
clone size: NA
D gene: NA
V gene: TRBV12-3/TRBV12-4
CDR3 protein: CASSLGRGSSPLHF
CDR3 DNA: TGTGCCAGCAGTTTAGGCAGGGGAAGTTCACCCCTCCACTTT

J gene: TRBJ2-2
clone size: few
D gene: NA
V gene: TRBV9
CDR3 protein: CASSVGPTGELFF
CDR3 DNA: TGTGCCAGCAGCGTTGGGCCTACCGGGGAGCTGTTTTTT

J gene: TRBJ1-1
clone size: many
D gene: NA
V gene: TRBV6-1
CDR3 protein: CASTGHLNTEAFF
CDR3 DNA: TGTGCCAGCACCGGACATCTGAACACTGAAGCTTTCTTT

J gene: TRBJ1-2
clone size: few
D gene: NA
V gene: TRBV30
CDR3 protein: CAWSKGLSYGYTF
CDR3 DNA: TGTGCCTGGAGCAAAGGGCTTTCCTATGGCTACACCTTC

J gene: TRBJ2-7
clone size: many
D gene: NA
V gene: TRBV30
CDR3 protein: CAWSRGTGFRYEQYF
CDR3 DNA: TGTGCCTGGAGCAGAGGTACAGGGTTCCGATACGAGCAGTACTTC

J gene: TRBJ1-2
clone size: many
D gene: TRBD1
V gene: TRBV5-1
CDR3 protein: CASSLMGQQYGYTF
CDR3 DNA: TGCGCCAGCAGCTTGATGGGACAGCAATATGGCTACACCTTC

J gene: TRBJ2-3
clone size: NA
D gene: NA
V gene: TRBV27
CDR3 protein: CASTPDSYTDTQYF
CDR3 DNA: TGTGCCAGCACTCCAGACAGTTACACAGATACGCAGTATTTT

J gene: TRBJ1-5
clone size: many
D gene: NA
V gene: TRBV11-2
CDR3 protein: CASSWDSKTPQHF
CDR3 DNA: TGTGCCAGCAGCTGGGACTCTAAGACGCCCCAGCATTTT

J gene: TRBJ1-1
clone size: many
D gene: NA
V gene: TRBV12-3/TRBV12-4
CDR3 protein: CASSISLNTEAFF
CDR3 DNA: TGTGCCAGCAGTATCAGCTTGAACACTGAAGCTTTCTTT

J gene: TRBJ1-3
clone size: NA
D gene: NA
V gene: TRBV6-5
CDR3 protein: CASSYSAGTYFRTIYF
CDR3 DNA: TGTGCCAGCAGTTACTCGGCGGGGACCTACTTCCGCACCATATATTTT

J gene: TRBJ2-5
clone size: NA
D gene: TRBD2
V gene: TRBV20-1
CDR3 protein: CSAIKASGRQETQYF
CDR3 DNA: TGCAGTGCTATTAAGGCTAGCGGGAGGCAAGAGACCCAGTACTTC

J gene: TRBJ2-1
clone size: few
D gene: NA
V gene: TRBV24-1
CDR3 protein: CATSDAGTDEQFF
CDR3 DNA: TGTGCCACCAGTGATGCCGGGACCGATGAGCAGTTCTTC

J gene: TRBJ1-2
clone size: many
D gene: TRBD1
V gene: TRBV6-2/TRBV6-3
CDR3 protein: CASSASGQVGKGYTF
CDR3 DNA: TGTGCCAGCAGTGCCTCCGGACAGGTCGGGAAGGGCTACACCTTC

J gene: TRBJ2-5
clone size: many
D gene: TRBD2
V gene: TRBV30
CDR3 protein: CAWGGSSPQETQYF
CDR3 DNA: TGTGCCTGGGGCGGGAGCTCCCCTCAAGAGACCCAGTACTTC

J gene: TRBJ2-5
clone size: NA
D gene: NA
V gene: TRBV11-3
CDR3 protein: CASSRRSRRRPQETQYF
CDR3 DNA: TGTGCCAGCTCCCGAAGGAGTAGGCGGCGACCCCAAGAGACCCAGTACTTC

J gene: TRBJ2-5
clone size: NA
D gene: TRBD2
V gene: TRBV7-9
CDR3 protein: CASSLVLLAGQETQYF
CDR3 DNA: TGTGCCAGCAGCTTAGTGCTTCTAGCGGGGCAAGAGACCCAGTACTTC

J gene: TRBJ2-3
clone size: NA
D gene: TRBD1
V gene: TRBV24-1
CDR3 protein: CATAGDPGQGTDTQYF
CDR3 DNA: TGTGCCACCGCAGGCGACCCAGGACAGGGGACAGATACGCAGTATTTT

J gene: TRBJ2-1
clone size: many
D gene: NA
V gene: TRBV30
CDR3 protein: CAWTNLLRSEQFF
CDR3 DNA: TGTGCCTGGACCAACTTATTGCGAAGTGAGCAGTTCTTC

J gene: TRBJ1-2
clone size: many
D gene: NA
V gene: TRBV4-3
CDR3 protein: CASSQDREIYGYTF
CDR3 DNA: TGCGCCAGCAGCCAAGACAGGGAGATCTATGGCTACACCTTC

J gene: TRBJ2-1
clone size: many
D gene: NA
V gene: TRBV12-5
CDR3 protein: CASGLSGEWQFF
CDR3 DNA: TGTGCTAGTGGCTTATCAGGGGAATGGCAGTTCTTC

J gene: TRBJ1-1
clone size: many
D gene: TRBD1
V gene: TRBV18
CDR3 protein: CASSLDRGPSAEAFF
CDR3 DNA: TGTGCCAGCTCACTGGACAGGGGGCCGAGCGCTGAAGCTTTCTTT

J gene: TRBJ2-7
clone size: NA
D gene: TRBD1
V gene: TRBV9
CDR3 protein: CASSVEQGASEQYF
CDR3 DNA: TGTGCCAGCAGCGTAGAACAGGGGGCCAGCGAGCAGTACTTC